The rows below give T cell receptor beta chains drawn from one sample of a study of T cells in Graves' hyperthyroidism and ophthalmopathy. TCRdb ran MiXCR on the multiplex PCR reads and lists one entry per CDR3 protein. The sample contains more than 300,000 distinct CDR3 sequences, around 20% of which appear only once. Sequencing input: blood. The origin of the receptors is a man aged 18 to 30 with Graves' ophthalmopathy. Each CDR3 is given with its conserved first and last residue. A D gene is named only where the DNA matches it firmly. The size entry is marked missing in some rows and otherwise reads once, few, many or a size class.

j_gene: TRBJ2-1
abundance: NA
v_gene: TRBV6-2/TRBV6-3
d_gene: TRBD2
CDR3nt: TGTGCCAGCAGTTACGGATCCGGGAGGGGCAATGAGCAGTTCTTC
CDR3aa: CASSYGSGRGNEQFF

j_gene: TRBJ1-2
abundance: few
v_gene: TRBV18
d_gene: NA
CDR3nt: TGTGCCAGCTCACCATATGAAGAGGGACGGGATGGCTACACCTTC
CDR3aa: CASSPYEEGRDGYTF

j_gene: TRBJ2-6
abundance: NA
v_gene: TRBV12-3/TRBV12-4
d_gene: NA
CDR3nt: TGTGCCAGCAGTTTGGGGTGGGCCAACGTCCTGACTTTC
CDR3aa: CASSLGWANVLTF

j_gene: TRBJ2-7
abundance: many
v_gene: TRBV28
d_gene: TRBD1
CDR3nt: TGTGCCAGCCTACTCGTGGACAGGGGCGAGCAGTACTTC
CDR3aa: CASLLVDRGEQYF

j_gene: TRBJ2-3
abundance: many
v_gene: TRBV2
d_gene: NA
CDR3nt: TGTGCCAGCAGTGAATGGGCTAGCACAGATACGCAGTATTTT
CDR3aa: CASSEWASTDTQYF

j_gene: TRBJ1-5
abundance: NA
v_gene: TRBV6-1
d_gene: TRBD1
CDR3nt: TGTGCCAGCAGCCGGGACAGGGGGTCCTTGAGTCAGCCCCAGCATTTT
CDR3aa: CASSRDRGSLSQPQHF

j_gene: TRBJ2-6
abundance: NA
v_gene: TRBV3-1
d_gene: NA
CDR3nt: TGTGCCAGCAGCCAGGACACTGGGGCCAACGTCCTGACTTTC
CDR3aa: CASSQDTGANVLTF

j_gene: TRBJ2-7
abundance: NA
v_gene: TRBV18
d_gene: NA
CDR3nt: TGTGCCAGCTCCCCCCGCGGAGGCTCAACCTACGAGCAGTACTTC
CDR3aa: CASSPRGGSTYEQYF

j_gene: TRBJ1-2
abundance: many
v_gene: TRBV6-1
d_gene: NA
CDR3nt: TGTGCCAGCAGGCTAGGACAGAGTTCCTATGGCTACACCTTC
CDR3aa: CASRLGQSSYGYTF

j_gene: TRBJ2-7
abundance: NA
v_gene: TRBV7-9
d_gene: NA
CDR3nt: TGTGCCAGCAGCCAAGGTGTTCAGGGGGCGGGGGGCACGCTGAATTCCGAGCAGTACTTC
CDR3aa: CASSQGVQGAGGTLNSEQYF

j_gene: TRBJ1-1
abundance: NA
v_gene: TRBV20-1
d_gene: NA
CDR3nt: TGCAGTGCTAGAGATTTAGGGGTCGAAGCTTTCTTT
CDR3aa: CSARDLGVEAFF

j_gene: TRBJ2-1
abundance: few
v_gene: TRBV7-3
d_gene: TRBD2
CDR3nt: TGTGCCAGCAGCGAAACCGGGACTAGCGGGGGGGCGATTGAGCAGTTCTTC
CDR3aa: CASSETGTSGGAIEQFF

j_gene: TRBJ2-1
abundance: few
v_gene: TRBV9
d_gene: NA
CDR3nt: TGTGCCAGCAGCGTGGCTGATTACAATGAGCAGTTCTTC
CDR3aa: CASSVADYNEQFF

j_gene: TRBJ2-7
abundance: once
v_gene: TRBV19
d_gene: NA
CDR3nt: TGTGCCAGTAGGGGCAGCCGAGGGAACGAGCAGTACTTC
CDR3aa: CASRGSRGNEQYF

j_gene: TRBJ1-6
abundance: many
v_gene: TRBV5-1
d_gene: TRBD1
CDR3nt: TGCGCCAGCAGCCCCGACAGGGCGGGATCACCCCTCCACTTT
CDR3aa: CASSPDRAGSPLHF

j_gene: TRBJ1-1
abundance: many
v_gene: TRBV5-1
d_gene: TRBD1
CDR3nt: TGCGCCAGCAGCTTGGGACAGGGTCGTGAAGCTTTCTTT
CDR3aa: CASSLGQGREAFF

j_gene: TRBJ2-5
abundance: NA
v_gene: TRBV5-1
d_gene: NA
CDR3nt: TGCGCCAGCAGCTTGGGTTCCTCAGTACTCCAAGAGACCCAGTACTTC
CDR3aa: CASSLGSSVLQETQYF

j_gene: TRBJ2-3
abundance: NA
v_gene: TRBV6-1
d_gene: NA
CDR3nt: TGTGCCAGCAGCATGGACAGTAGCACAGATACGCAGTATTTT
CDR3aa: CASSMDSSTDTQYF

j_gene: TRBJ2-5
abundance: many
v_gene: TRBV24-1
d_gene: TRBD2
CDR3nt: TGTGCCACCAGTGATTCCTGGACTAGCGGGGGGTGGGGAGAGACCCAGTACTTC
CDR3aa: CATSDSWTSGGWGETQYF

j_gene: TRBJ1-1
abundance: NA
v_gene: TRBV20-1
d_gene: NA
CDR3nt: TGCAGTGCGCCGGGAGGGAGGAACACTGAAGCTTTCTTT
CDR3aa: CSAPGGRNTEAFF

j_gene: TRBJ2-5
abundance: many
v_gene: TRBV3-1
d_gene: NA
CDR3nt: TGTGCCAGCAGCTTCTGGACCTCTGGGGTAGAGACCCAGTACTTC
CDR3aa: CASSFWTSGVETQYF

j_gene: TRBJ1-4
abundance: few
v_gene: TRBV9
d_gene: NA
CDR3nt: TGTGCCAGCAGCGTCGGACAGTCTGAAAAACTGTTTTTT
CDR3aa: CASSVGQSEKLFF

j_gene: TRBJ2-1
abundance: NA
v_gene: TRBV5-1
d_gene: TRBD1
CDR3nt: TGCGCCAGCAGCTGGACTGGACAGGGAGTTGGAAATGAGCAGTTCTTC
CDR3aa: CASSWTGQGVGNEQFF

j_gene: TRBJ2-5
abundance: NA
v_gene: TRBV7-9
d_gene: TRBD2
CDR3nt: TGTGCCAGCTACGGGGGGCAAGAGACCCAGTACTTC
CDR3aa: CASYGGQETQYF

j_gene: TRBJ2-1
abundance: many
v_gene: TRBV12-3/TRBV12-4
d_gene: NA
CDR3nt: TGTGCCAGCAGTGAGATCAGGGGTGGCTCCTACAATGAGCAGTTCTTC
CDR3aa: CASSEIRGGSYNEQFF

j_gene: TRBJ1-5
abundance: many
v_gene: TRBV20-1
d_gene: NA
CDR3nt: TGCAGTGCTGCGGACATTCTCAATCAGCCCCAGCATTTT
CDR3aa: CSAADILNQPQHF

j_gene: TRBJ1-6
abundance: many
v_gene: TRBV7-9
d_gene: TRBD1
CDR3nt: TGTGCCAGCAGCGCCGGGACAGGGGTATCACCCCTCCACTTT
CDR3aa: CASSAGTGVSPLHF

j_gene: TRBJ2-3
abundance: NA
v_gene: TRBV28
d_gene: NA
CDR3nt: TGTGCCAGCAGTTTTTTGAGCGGCACAGATACGCAGTATTTT
CDR3aa: CASSFLSGTDTQYF

j_gene: TRBJ1-6
abundance: many
v_gene: TRBV5-8
d_gene: NA
CDR3nt: TGTGCCAGCAGCTTAGAGACACATTCTAGTAATTCACCCCTCCACTTT
CDR3aa: CASSLETHSSNSPLHF

j_gene: TRBJ1-6
abundance: many
v_gene: TRBV3-1
d_gene: NA
CDR3nt: TGTGCCAGCAGCCAACCTCGCTCCTATAATTCACCCCTCCACTTT
CDR3aa: CASSQPRSYNSPLHF

j_gene: TRBJ1-1
abundance: NA
v_gene: TRBV19
d_gene: NA
CDR3nt: TGTGCCAGTAGTATAGGGATGGTACTCAGGAACACTGAAGCTTTCTTT
CDR3aa: CASSIGMVLRNTEAFF

j_gene: TRBJ1-1
abundance: many
v_gene: TRBV5-1
d_gene: TRBD1
CDR3nt: TGCGCCAGCAGCTTGGTCCAGGGGGGGGAAGCTTTCTTT
CDR3aa: CASSLVQGGEAFF

j_gene: TRBJ1-1
abundance: many
v_gene: TRBV7-3
d_gene: TRBD1
CDR3nt: TGTGCCAGCAGCGCCCTGGGACAGACGAACACTGAAGCTTTCTTT
CDR3aa: CASSALGQTNTEAFF

j_gene: TRBJ2-5
abundance: few
v_gene: TRBV6-2/TRBV6-3
d_gene: NA
CDR3nt: TGTGCCAGCAATCGCAGGGGTAGGGAAGAGACCCAGTACTTC
CDR3aa: CASNRRGREETQYF

j_gene: TRBJ2-2
abundance: few
v_gene: TRBV11-2
d_gene: NA
CDR3nt: TGTGCCAGCAGGACCATCCGCAGGGGATGGACCGGGGAGCTGTTTTTT
CDR3aa: CASRTIRRGWTGELFF

j_gene: TRBJ1-3
abundance: NA
v_gene: TRBV9
d_gene: NA
CDR3nt: TGTGTCAGCAGCGTTCAGGACTCTGGAAACACCATATATTTT
CDR3aa: CVSSVQDSGNTIYF

j_gene: TRBJ2-2
abundance: NA
v_gene: TRBV20-1
d_gene: NA
CDR3nt: TGCAGTGCTAGAGCCCCCTCCCGAGGCACCGGGGAGCTGTTTTTT
CDR3aa: CSARAPSRGTGELFF

j_gene: TRBJ2-1
abundance: many
v_gene: TRBV7-8
d_gene: TRBD2
CDR3nt: TGTGCCAGCAGCTTACTGCGTAGCGGGGGGGTTGGTGAGCAGTTCTTC
CDR3aa: CASSLLRSGGVGEQFF

j_gene: TRBJ1-5
abundance: many
v_gene: TRBV28
d_gene: TRBD1
CDR3nt: TGTGCCACCGGACAGGGAACTACTCAGCCCCAGCATTTT
CDR3aa: CATGQGTTQPQHF

j_gene: TRBJ2-5
abundance: NA
v_gene: TRBV5-1
d_gene: TRBD2
CDR3nt: TGCGCCAGCAGCCTCGGGACTAGCGGGGGCCCTTGGATTCAAGAGACCCAGTACTTC
CDR3aa: CASSLGTSGGPWIQETQYF

j_gene: TRBJ1-5
abundance: many
v_gene: TRBV27
d_gene: NA
CDR3nt: TGTGCCAGCAGTTTGGACCGTTGGAGCAATCAGCCCCAGCATTTT
CDR3aa: CASSLDRWSNQPQHF

j_gene: TRBJ1-4
abundance: many
v_gene: TRBV6-2/TRBV6-3
d_gene: NA
CDR3nt: TGTGCCAGCAGCAACGGGTGGGCTAATGAAAAACTGTTTTTT
CDR3aa: CASSNGWANEKLFF

j_gene: TRBJ1-2
abundance: many
v_gene: TRBV18
d_gene: NA
CDR3nt: TGTGCCAGCTCACTAGACAGACCAACCGTCTATGGCTACACCTTC
CDR3aa: CASSLDRPTVYGYTF

j_gene: TRBJ1-2
abundance: few
v_gene: TRBV28
d_gene: TRBD1
CDR3nt: TGTGCCAGCAGTTTCAGGGGGCCTCGTGGCTACACCTTC
CDR3aa: CASSFRGPRGYTF